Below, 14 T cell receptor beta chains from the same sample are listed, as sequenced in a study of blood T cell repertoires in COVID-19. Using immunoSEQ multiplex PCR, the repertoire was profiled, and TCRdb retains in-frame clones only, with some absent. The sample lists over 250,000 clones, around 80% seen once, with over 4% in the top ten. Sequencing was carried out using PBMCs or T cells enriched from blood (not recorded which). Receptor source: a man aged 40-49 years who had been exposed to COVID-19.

CDR3 DNA sequence: TGTGCCAGCAGCCCCACGGCACCGGGACTAGGCTACAATGAGCAGTTCTTC. Protein product: CASSPTAPGLGYNEQFF. The chain carries TRBV7-8 and TRBJ2-1; TRBD2 agrees at 8 bases. CDR3 size: 17 residues. V lost 5 bases, J lost 3 bases, and 12 bases stayed unmatched. The germline V gene has CDR1 SGHVS and CDR2 FQNEAQ.

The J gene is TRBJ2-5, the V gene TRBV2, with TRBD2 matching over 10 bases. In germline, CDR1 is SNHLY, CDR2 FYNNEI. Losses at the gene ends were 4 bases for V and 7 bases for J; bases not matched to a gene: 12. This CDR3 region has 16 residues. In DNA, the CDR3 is TGTGCCAGCAGTGTCGGGACTAGCGACCTTGGGGGGACCCAGTACTTC. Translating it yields CASSVGTSDLGGTQYF.

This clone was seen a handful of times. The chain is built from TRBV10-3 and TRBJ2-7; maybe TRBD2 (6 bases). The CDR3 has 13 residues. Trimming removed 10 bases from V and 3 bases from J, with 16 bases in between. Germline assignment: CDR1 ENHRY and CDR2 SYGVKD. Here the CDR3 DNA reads TGTGCCACCGCCGGGACTGCTAACTACGAGCAGTACTTC. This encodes CATAGTANYEQYF.

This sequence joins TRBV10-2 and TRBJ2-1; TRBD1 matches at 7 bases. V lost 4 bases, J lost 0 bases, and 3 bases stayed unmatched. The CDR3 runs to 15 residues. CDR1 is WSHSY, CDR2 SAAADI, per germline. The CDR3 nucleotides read TGCGCCAGCAGTGTAAGGGGGCCCTCCTACAATGAGCAGTTCTTC. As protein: CASSVRGPSYNEQFF.

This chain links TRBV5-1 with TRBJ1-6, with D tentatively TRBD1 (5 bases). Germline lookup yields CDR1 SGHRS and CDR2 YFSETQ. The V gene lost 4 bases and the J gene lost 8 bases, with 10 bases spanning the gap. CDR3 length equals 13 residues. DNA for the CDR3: TGCGCCAGCAGCGTTGCAGGGTATTCACCCCTCCACTTT. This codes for CASSVAGYSPLHF.

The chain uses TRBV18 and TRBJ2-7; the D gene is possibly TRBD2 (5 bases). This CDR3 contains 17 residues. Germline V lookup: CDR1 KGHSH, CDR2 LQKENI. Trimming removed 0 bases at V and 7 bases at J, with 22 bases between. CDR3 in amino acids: CASSPPPTPNVGVEQYF. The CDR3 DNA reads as TGTGCCAGCTCACCACCACCGACACCGAACGTGGGAGTAGAGCAGTACTTC.

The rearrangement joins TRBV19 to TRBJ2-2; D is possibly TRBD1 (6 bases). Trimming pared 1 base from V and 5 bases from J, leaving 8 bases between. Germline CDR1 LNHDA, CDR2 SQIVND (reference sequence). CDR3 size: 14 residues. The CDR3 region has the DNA TGTGCCAGTAGTATAGGCGACAGGACCGGGGAGCTGTTTTTT. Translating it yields CASSIGDRTGELFF.

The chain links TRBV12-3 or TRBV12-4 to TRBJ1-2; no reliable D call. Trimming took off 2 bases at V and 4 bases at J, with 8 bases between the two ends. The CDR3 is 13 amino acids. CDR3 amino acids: CASSLITPYGYTF. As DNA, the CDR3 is TGTGCCAGCAGTTTAATCACACCCTATGGCTACACCTTC.

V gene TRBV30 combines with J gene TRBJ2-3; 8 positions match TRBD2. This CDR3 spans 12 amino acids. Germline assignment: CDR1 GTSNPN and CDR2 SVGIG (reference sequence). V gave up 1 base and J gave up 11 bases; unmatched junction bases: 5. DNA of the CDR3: TGTGCCTGGAGTGGAGTTAGCGGGAAGCAGTATTTT. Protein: CAWSGVSGKQYF.

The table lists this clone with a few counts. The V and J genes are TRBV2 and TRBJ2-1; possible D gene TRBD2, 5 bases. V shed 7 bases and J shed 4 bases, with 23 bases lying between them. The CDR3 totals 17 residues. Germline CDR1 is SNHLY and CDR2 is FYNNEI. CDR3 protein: CASKSGGLVGRYNEQFF. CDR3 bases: TGTGCCAGCAAGTCGGGCGGACTCGTCGGCCGGTACAATGAGCAGTTCTTC.

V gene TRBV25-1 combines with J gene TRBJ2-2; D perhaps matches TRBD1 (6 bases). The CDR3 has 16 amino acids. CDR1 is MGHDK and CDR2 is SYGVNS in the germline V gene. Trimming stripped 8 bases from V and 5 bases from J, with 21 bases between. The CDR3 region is CASRAQGDTGTGELFF. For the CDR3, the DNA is TGTGCCAGCCGGGCCCAAGGGGACACCGGGACCGGGGAGCTGTTTTTT.

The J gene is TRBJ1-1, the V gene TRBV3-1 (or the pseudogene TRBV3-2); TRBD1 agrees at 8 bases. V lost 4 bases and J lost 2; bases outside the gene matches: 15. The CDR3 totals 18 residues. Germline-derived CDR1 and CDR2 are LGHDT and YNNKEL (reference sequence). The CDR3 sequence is CASSPRDRSLSPNTEAFF. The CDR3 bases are TGTGCCAGCAGCCCCCGGGACAGGTCTCTTTCCCCCAACACTGAAGCTTTCTTT.

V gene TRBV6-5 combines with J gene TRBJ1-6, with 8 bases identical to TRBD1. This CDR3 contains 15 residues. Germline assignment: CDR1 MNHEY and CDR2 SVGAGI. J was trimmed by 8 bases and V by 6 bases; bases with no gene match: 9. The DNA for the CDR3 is TGTGCCAGCAGAATAGAGACAGGGGTTGATTCACCCCTCCACTTT. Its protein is CASRIETGVDSPLHF.

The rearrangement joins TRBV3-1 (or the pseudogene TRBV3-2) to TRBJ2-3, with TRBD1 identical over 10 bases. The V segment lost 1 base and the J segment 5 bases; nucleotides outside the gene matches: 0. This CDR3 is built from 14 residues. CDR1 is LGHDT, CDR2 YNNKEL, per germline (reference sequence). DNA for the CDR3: TGTGCCAGCAGCCAAGGGACAGGGGGAGATACGCAGTATTTT. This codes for CASSQGTGGDTQYF.